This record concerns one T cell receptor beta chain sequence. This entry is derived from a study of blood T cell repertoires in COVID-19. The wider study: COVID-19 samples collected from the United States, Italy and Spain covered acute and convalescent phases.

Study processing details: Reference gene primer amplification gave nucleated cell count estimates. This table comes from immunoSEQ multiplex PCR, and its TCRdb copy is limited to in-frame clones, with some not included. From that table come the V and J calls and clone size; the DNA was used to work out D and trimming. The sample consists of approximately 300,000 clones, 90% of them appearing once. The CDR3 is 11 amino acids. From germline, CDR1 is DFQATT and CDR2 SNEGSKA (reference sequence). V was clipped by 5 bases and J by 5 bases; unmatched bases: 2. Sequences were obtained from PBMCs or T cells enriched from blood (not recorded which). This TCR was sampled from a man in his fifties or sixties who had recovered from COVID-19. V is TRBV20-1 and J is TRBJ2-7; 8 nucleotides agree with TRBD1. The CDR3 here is CSAGQGNEQYF. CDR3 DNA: TGCAGTGCTGGACAGGGTAACGAGCAGTACTTC.